Shown below are 32 T cell receptor beta chains from a single sample sequenced in a study of T cells in Graves' hyperthyroidism and ophthalmopathy. The CDR3 regions of TCR beta were amplified from RNA transcripts. HTBI primers were the set used in a first-round RT-PCR of the TCR CDR3. From the multiplex PCR reads, TCRdb called clonotypes with MiXCR, one entry per CDR3 protein. This sample has over 500,000 distinct CDR3 sequences, with around 43% found just once. Sequencing input: peripheral blood or thyroid tissue (not recorded which). The receptors were sampled from an adult woman with Graves' disease, either hyperthyroidism or ophthalmopathy (not recorded which).

This sequence joins TRBV29-1 and TRBJ1-2; perhaps TRBD1 as D (6 bases). V was pared by 5 bases and J by 2 bases, with 9 bases between. This CDR3 contains 12 residues. CDR1 SQVTM and CDR2 ANQGSEA come from the germline V gene. As DNA, the CDR3 is TGCAGCGTTAACCAGGGGAACTATGGCTACACCTTC. Translated: CSVNQGNYGYTF.

The chain is built from TRBV10-3 and TRBJ1-5, with 7 bases fitting TRBD1. The germline V gene encodes CDR1 ENHRY and CDR2 SYGVKD. The CDR3 covers 14 residues. V gave up 8 bases and J gave up 4 bases; unmatched junction bases: 8. The CDR3 spells CAIGPDRDNQPQHF. The CDR3 region has the DNA TGTGCCATCGGACCCGACAGGGATAATCAGCCCCAGCATTTT.

This clonotype was counted ten times or more. The rearrangement uses TRBV3-1 and TRBJ2-5; 13 bases map to TRBD2. CDR3 length: 17 amino acids. V shed 3 bases, J shed 0 bases, and the junction held 4 bases outside the gene matches. From germline, CDR1 is LGHDT and CDR2 YNNKEL (reference sequence). CDR3 in amino acids: CASSHLTSGRDQETQYF. In DNA, the CDR3 is TGTGCCAGCAGCCACTTAACTAGCGGGAGGGACCAAGAGACCCAGTACTTC.

The sample holds many counts of this clonotype. The genes are TRBV5-8 and TRBJ1-2; D is possibly TRBD1 (5 bases). Trimming shortened V by 4 bases and J by 4 bases, and 17 bases separated the two germline ends. The CDR3 spans 15 residues. Germline assignment: CDR1 SGHTS and CDR2 YDEGEE. The DNA for the CDR3 is TGTGCCAGCAGCCTCTGGCAGGGAGGTGGCTATGGCTACACCTTC. Translated, it gives CASSLWQGGGYGYTF.

The CDR3 protein is CASKHFLGGRRETQYF. CDR3 nucleotides: TGTGCCAGCAAACATTTCCTAGGCGGGAGGCGGGAGACCCAGTACTTC. The chain employs TRBV10-3 and TRBJ2-5, with 8 positions matching TRBD2. Germline CDR1 and CDR2: ENHRY and SYGVKD. The CDR3 contains 16 residues. The junction had 18 bases not matched to a gene; V was cut back by 10 bases and J by 5 bases.

This clonotype showed up many times. The chain links TRBV14 to TRBJ2-7; 8 bases agree with TRBD2. In germline, CDR1 is SGHDN, CDR2 FVKESK. The CDR3 consists of 18 residues. Trimming took 2 bases from V and 2 from J; bases not matched to a gene: 14. The CDR3 nucleotides are TGTGCCAGCAGCCAATTCGTTAGCGGGAACTTGAAGACCTACGAGCAGTACTTC. This translates into CASSQFVSGNLKTYEQYF.

The rearrangement links TRBV29-1 to TRBJ2-2, with TRBD1 matching over 7 bases. Unmatched junction bases numbered 4, after V lost 8 bases and J lost 1 base. The length of the CDR3 is 13 residues. The V gene's germline CDR1 is SQVTM and CDR2 ANQGSEA. CDR3 in DNA: TGCAGCTTTAGGACAGGGAACACCGGGGAGCTGTTTTTT. Residues: CSFRTGNTGELFF.

V gene TRBV6-5 combines with J gene TRBJ2-7, with D possibly TRBD2 on 7 matching bases. The germline V gene encodes CDR1 MNHEY and CDR2 SVGAGI. The CDR3 has 12 amino acids. Trimming took 6 bases from V and 5 from J, leaving 11 bases between them. CDR3 DNA: TGTGCCAGCAGCGAGGGGGGGAACGAGCAGTACTTC. This translates into CASSEGGNEQYF.

This clonotype was counted at least ten times. The CDR3 nucleotides are TGCAGCGTTGCGGAGGGGACCTTGAACACCGGGGAGCTGTTTTTT. This encodes CSVAEGTLNTGELFF. The J gene is TRBJ2-2, the V gene TRBV29-1; TRBD2 might be the D (6 bases). The CDR3 length is 15 residues. Trimming took 4 bases from V and 1 from J, leaving 13 bases between them. Germline V lookup: CDR1 SQVTM, CDR2 ANQGSEA.

The chain couples TRBV6-5 to TRBJ2-7, with D unresolved. Trimming removed 4 bases at V and 7 bases at J, with 8 bases between. The germline CDR1 and CDR2 sequences are MNHEY and SVGAGI. CDR3 length equals 11 residues. The CDR3: CASSLTVEQYF. The CDR3 DNA sequence: TGTGCCAGCAGTTTAACGGTTGAGCAGTACTTC.

This sequence joins TRBV5-1 and TRBJ1-2; the match to TRBD1 covers 11 bases. The CDR3 covers 16 residues. The trim removed 0 bases at V and 4 bases at J, leaving 5 bases unmatched. Germline V gene sequence: CDR1 SGHRS, CDR2 YFSETQ. The CDR3 DNA is TGCGCCAGCAGCTTGGACTCCGGGACAGGGGGCTATGGCTACACCTTC. This codes for CASSLDSGTGGYGYTF.

V usage is TRBV9 and J usage is TRBJ1-2; 8 bases are shared with TRBD1. This CDR3 has 16 residues. CDR1 is SGDLS and CDR2 is YYNGEE in the germline V gene. J gave up 5 bases and V 4 bases, and 13 bases lay outside the gene matches. In DNA form, the CDR3 reads TGTGCCAGCAGCCGGACATCCTGGACAGGGATATATGGCTACACCTTC. This translates into CASSRTSWTGIYGYTF.

This clonotype was counted many times. The chain uses TRBV7-6 and TRBJ2-2; D uncertain. The CDR3 length is 14 residues. Germline CDR1 SGHVS, CDR2 FNYEAQ. V was clipped by 4 bases and J by 0 bases, with 6 bases between them. Here the CDR3 DNA reads TGTGCCAGCAGCTACACGGCGAACACCGGGGAGCTGTTTTTT. Amino acid sequence: CASSYTANTGELFF. Drawing the rest from reference TRBV7-6 and TRBJ2-2, the complete variable domain is GAGVSQSPRYKVTKRGQDVALRCDPISGHVSLYWYRQALGQGPEFLTYFNYEAQQDKSGLPNDRFSAERPEGSISTLTIQRTEQRDSAMYRCASSYTANTGELFFGEGSRLTVL.

The rearrangement uses TRBV9 and TRBJ1-2, with D possibly being TRBD1 (5 bases). V was shortened by 7 bases and J by 8 bases, with 18 bases between the two germline ends. This CDR3 region has 13 residues. CDR1 is SGDLS, CDR2 YYNGEE, per germline. This CDR3 reads CASGTVYASGYTF. The CDR3 coding sequence is TGTGCCAGCGGGACCGTTTACGCTTCCGGCTACACCTTC.

The chain joins TRBV24-1 to TRBJ1-4; D is uncertain. V lost 10 bases and J 6 bases, leaving 14 bases between the germline ends. The CDR3 is made up of 13 amino acids. CDR1 KGHDR and CDR2 SFDVKD come from the germline V gene. The CDR3, as DNA: TGTGCCACTCGCGGACCGAATGATGAAAAACTGTTTTTT. It specifies CATRGPNDEKLFF.

As concerns this clonotype: Likely a read error: the CDR3 ends without its conserved phenylalanine or tryptophan. No DNA is shown, since the ends of the CDR3 on it are uncertain; the CDR3 is the one TCRdb lists. V usage is TRBV19 and J usage is TRBJ2-6; the table gives TRBD1 as D, unverified against the DNA. Germline loops: CDR1 LNHDA, CDR2 SQIVND (reference sequence). The length of the CDR3 is 15 amino acids, counting both ends. Here the CDR3 reads CASSRGYSGANVLVL.

The chain is built from TRBV7-6 and TRBJ2-5, with D possibly being TRBD2 (5 bases). Trimming removed 3 bases from V and 5 bases from J, with 22 bases in between. Germline V lookup: CDR1 SGHVS, CDR2 FNYEAQ. The CDR3 is 17 residues long. CDR3 loop: CASSFSSNRVTGETQYF. The CDR3 DNA follows: TGTGCCAGCAGCTTCTCTAGCAATCGGGTCACCGGGGAGACCCAGTACTTC. Together with reference TRBV7-6 and TRBJ2-5, the CDR3 gives the full variable domain: GAGVSQSPRYKVTKRGQDVALRCDPISGHVSLYWYRQALGQGPEFLTYFNYEAQQDKSGLPNDRFSAERPEGSISTLTIQRTEQRDSAMYRCASSFSSNRVTGETQYFGPGTRLLVL.

This clonotype was counted at least ten times. The chain carries TRBV5-8 and TRBJ1-1; D is ambiguous. The CDR3 is made up of 14 amino acids. The V gene lost 1 base and the J gene lost 1 base, with 8 bases spanning the gap. Germline CDR1 is SGHTS and CDR2 is YDEGEE. In DNA, the CDR3 is TGTGCCAGCAGCTTGTTCCCGGAGAACACTGAAGCTTTCTTT. This gives the protein CASSLFPENTEAFF.

This clonotype was seen many times. V usage is TRBV28 and J usage is TRBJ1-1; D not certain. The CDR3 has 12 amino acids. Germline V lookup: CDR1 MDHEN, CDR2 SYDVKM. V lost 5 bases, J lost 11 bases, and 15 bases lay in between. CDR3 bases: TGTGCCAGCAGTCCGTCTGAGACTCGGGCTTTCTTT. It specifies CASSPSETRAFF.

The table lists this clonotype with many counts. V is TRBV15 and J is TRBJ1-5, with D hard to call. This CDR3 spans 12 amino acids. Per the germline V gene, CDR1 is LNHNV and CDR2 is YYDKDF (reference sequence). With 8 bases removed from V and 0 bases from J, the gap between germline ends came to 5 bases. CDR3 in DNA: TGTGCCACCCGTAATAGCAATCAGCCCCAGCATTTT. Protein: CATRNSNQPQHF.

The genes are TRBV12-3 or TRBV12-4 and TRBJ1-5; the match to TRBD1 covers 7 bases. This CDR3 is 15 amino acids long. J lost 7 bases, V lost 6 bases, and 12 bases had no gene match. The CDR3 loop reads CASRSTGVDGQPQHF. CDR3 nucleotide sequence: TGTGCCAGCAGGTCCACAGGGGTCGATGGACAGCCCCAGCATTTT.

This clonotype has at least ten counts. The V call is TRBV20-1, the J call TRBJ2-2, with 11 bases matching TRBD2. CDR3 size: 16 residues. V lost 5 bases and J lost 1; bases outside the gene matches: 6. Germline CDR1 is DFQATT and CDR2 is SNEGSKA (reference sequence). The CDR3 DNA follows: TGCAGTGCTGTTCTAGCGGGAGGCTGGAACACCGGGGAGCTGTTTTTT. This gives the protein CSAVLAGGWNTGELFF.

V usage is TRBV5-6 and J usage is TRBJ1-5, with D possibly being TRBD1 (6 bases). Trimming shortened V by 3 bases and J by 3 bases, and 19 bases separated the two germline ends. The CDR3 is made up of 17 amino acids. Germline V CDR1 and CDR2: SGHDT, YYEEEE. The DNA for the CDR3 is TGTGCCAGCAGCTGGACCGAGGGCACAGGGACCAATCAGCCCCAGCATTTT. It encodes CASSWTEGTGTNQPQHF.

The rearrangement uses TRBV15 and TRBJ2-5; D not certain. The germline V gene encodes CDR1 LNHNV and CDR2 YYDKDF (reference sequence). Trimming shortened V by 0 bases and J by 5 bases, and 10 bases separated the two germline ends. The length of the CDR3 is 14 residues. The CDR3, as DNA: TGTGCCACCAGCAGAGATCGAACCTACGAGACCCAGTACTTC. Encoded protein: CATSRDRTYETQYF.

The genes are TRBV6-1 and TRBJ1-1; no clear D gene. The ends were cut back, 5 bases at V and 4 bases at J, with 14 bases in the middle. The CDR3 covers 14 residues. CDR1 is MNHNS and CDR2 is SASEGT in the germline V gene. CDR3 sequence reads: CASSWRPGSTEAFF. Written as DNA, the CDR3 is TGTGCCAGCAGTTGGCGTCCGGGGTCCACTGAAGCTTTCTTT.

The J gene is TRBJ2-2, the V gene TRBV15, with D perhaps being TRBD1 or TRBD2 (5 bases each). CDR1 is LNHNV, CDR2 YYDKDF, per germline (reference sequence). The CDR3 length is 15 residues. The germline V and J ends were trimmed by 3 bases and 0 bases, with 8 bases remaining between them. The CDR3 reads CATSRGVANTGELFF. The CDR3 DNA sequence: TGTGCCACCAGCAGGGGGGTTGCGAACACCGGGGAGCTGTTTTTT.

This clonotype was observed a few times. The chain links TRBV3-1 to TRBJ1-5; D uncertain. The CDR3 sequence is 14 residues long. Trimming took off 0 bases at V and 6 bases at J, with 9 bases between the two ends. Per germline, CDR1 LGHDT and CDR2 YNNKEL (reference sequence). CDR3 DNA: TGTGCCAGCAGCCAAGACACCAGGTCTCAGCCCCAGCATTTT. Amino acids: CASSQDTRSQPQHF.

The CDR3 DNA is TGTGCCAGCAGTTACGGGGGGGCCAGTTACTACGAGCAGTACTTC. Encoded protein: CASSYGGASYYEQYF. This rearrangement joins TRBV6-5 to TRBJ2-7, with D possibly TRBD2 on 7 matching bases. Germline V gene sequence: CDR1 MNHEY, CDR2 SVGAGI. The ends were cut back, 2 bases at V and 3 bases at J, with 14 bases in the middle. This CDR3 is 15 amino acids long.

The chain uses TRBV7-9 and TRBJ2-5; no definite D call. The CDR3 is 14 amino acids. V dropped 3 bases and J dropped 3 bases, with 11 bases sitting between them. Germline CDR1 and CDR2: SEHNR and FQNEAQ (reference sequence). Here the CDR3 DNA reads TGTGCCAGCAGCTTTGGGCGGAACAAAGAGACCCAGTACTTC. It yields the protein CASSFGRNKETQYF.

The rearrangement uses TRBV27 and TRBJ1-1, with 8 bases that match TRBD1. The CDR3 totals 15 residues. V lost 5 bases, J lost 3 bases, and 8 bases stayed unmatched. Germline assignment: CDR1 MNHEY and CDR2 SMNVEV (reference sequence). CDR3 sequence reads: CASSVQGVTDTEAFF. The CDR3 nucleotides read TGTGCCAGCAGTGTACAGGGGGTCACTGACACTGAAGCTTTCTTT.

For this clonotype: The junction departs from germline at one end; a sequencing error may be responsible. The genes are TRBV5-1 and TRBJ2-2, with a tentative D call TRBD1 (6 bases). Germline V gene sequence: CDR1 SGHRS, CDR2 YFSETQ. The CDR3 loop spans 13 amino acids. This chain's CDR3 is CASSPGVGGELFF. Written as DNA, the CDR3 is TGTGCCAGCAGCCCAGGGGTGGGCGGGGAGCTGTTTTTT.

The chain joins TRBV5-1 to TRBJ2-2, with 10 bases fitting TRBD1. After removal of 0 bases from V and 7 bases from J, the junction contained 6 bases not matched to a gene. The CDR3 totals 16 residues. Germline CDR1 SGHRS, CDR2 YFSETQ. The CDR3 region is CASSLERQGAGGELFF. CDR3 bases: TGCGCCAGCAGCTTGGAGAGACAGGGGGCCGGCGGGGAGCTGTTTTTT.